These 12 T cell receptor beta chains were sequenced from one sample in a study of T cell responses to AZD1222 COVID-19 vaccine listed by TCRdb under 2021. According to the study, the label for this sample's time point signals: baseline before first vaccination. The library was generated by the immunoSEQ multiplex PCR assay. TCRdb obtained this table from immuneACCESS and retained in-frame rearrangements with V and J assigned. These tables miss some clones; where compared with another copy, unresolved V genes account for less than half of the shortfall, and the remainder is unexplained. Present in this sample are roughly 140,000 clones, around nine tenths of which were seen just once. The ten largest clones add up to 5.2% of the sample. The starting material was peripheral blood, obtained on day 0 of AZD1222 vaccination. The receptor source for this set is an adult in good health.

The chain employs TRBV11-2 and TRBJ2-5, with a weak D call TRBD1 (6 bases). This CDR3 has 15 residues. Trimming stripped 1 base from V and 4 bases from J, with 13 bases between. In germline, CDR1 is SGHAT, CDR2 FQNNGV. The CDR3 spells CASSLAGAGRETQYF. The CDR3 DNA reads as TGTGCCAGCAGCTTAGCAGGGGCCGGCAGAGAGACCCAGTACTTC.

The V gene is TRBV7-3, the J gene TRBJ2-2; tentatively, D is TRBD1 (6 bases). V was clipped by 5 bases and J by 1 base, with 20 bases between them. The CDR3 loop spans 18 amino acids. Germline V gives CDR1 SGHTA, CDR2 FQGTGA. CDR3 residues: CASSPEGVTQGNTGELFF. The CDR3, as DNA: TGTGCCAGCAGCCCCGAAGGGGTGACACAGGGGAACACCGGGGAGCTGTTTTTT.

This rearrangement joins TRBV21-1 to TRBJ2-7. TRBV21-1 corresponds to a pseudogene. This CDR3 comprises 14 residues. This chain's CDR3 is CASSKEKGYPEQYF. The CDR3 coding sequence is TGTGCCAGCAGCAAAGAAAAGGGCTATCCCGAGCAGTACTTC.

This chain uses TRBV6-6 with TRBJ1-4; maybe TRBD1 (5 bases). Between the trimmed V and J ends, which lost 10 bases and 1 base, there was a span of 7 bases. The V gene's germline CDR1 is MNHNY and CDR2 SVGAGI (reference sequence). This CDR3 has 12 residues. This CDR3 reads CAMGGTNEKLFF. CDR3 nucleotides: TGTGCCATGGGGGGAACTAATGAAAAACTGTTTTTT.

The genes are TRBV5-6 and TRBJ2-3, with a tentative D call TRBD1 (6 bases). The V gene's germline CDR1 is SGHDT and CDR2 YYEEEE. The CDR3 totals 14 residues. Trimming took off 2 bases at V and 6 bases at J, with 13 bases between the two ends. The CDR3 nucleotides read TGTGCCAGCAGCTTCACAGGGACGAGGGATACGCAGTATTTT. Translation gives CASSFTGTRDTQYF.

The CDR3 spells CASSYRGLAGGTYEQYF. The CDR3 DNA reads TGTGCCAGCAGTTACCGAGGACTAGCGGGGGGGACCTACGAGCAGTACTTC. The gene calls are TRBV6-2 or TRBV6-3 and TRBJ2-7, with 15 bases that match TRBD2. Germline CDR1 and CDR2: MNHEY and SVGEGT. This CDR3 is 17 amino acids long. V lost 2 bases, J lost 2 bases, and 4 bases stayed unmatched.

CDR3 nucleotide sequence: TGTGCCAGCAGACCGGGACTAGCGGGGGGGGAGCAGTTCTTC. Its translation: CASRPGLAGGEQFF. The chain has TRBV4-2 and TRBJ2-1; 16 bases align to TRBD2. The germline V gene encodes CDR1 LGHNA and CDR2 YNFKEQ. Trimming took 6 bases from V and 10 from J; bases not matched to a gene: 3. The CDR3 has 14 residues.

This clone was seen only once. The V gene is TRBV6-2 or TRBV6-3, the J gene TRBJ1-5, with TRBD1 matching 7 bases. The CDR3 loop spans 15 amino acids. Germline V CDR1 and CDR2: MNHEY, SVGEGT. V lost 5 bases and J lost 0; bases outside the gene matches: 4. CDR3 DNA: TGTGCCAGCAGTCGGGACAGCCATAGCAATCAGCCCCAGCATTTT. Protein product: CASSRDSHSNQPQHF.

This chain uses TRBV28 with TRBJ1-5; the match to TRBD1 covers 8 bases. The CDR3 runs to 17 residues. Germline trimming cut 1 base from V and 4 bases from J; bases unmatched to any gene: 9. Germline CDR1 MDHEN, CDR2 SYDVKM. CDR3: CASSLYSGQGSNQPQHF. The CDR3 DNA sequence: TGTGCCAGCAGTTTATACTCCGGACAGGGAAGTAATCAGCCCCAGCATTTT.

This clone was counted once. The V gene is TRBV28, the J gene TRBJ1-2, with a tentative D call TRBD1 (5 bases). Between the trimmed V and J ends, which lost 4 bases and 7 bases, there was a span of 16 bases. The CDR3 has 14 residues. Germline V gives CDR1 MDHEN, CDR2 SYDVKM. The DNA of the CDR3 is TGTGCCAGCAGTTCCTCGGGACGGACGGGTGGCTACACCTTC. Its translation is CASSSSGRTGGYTF.

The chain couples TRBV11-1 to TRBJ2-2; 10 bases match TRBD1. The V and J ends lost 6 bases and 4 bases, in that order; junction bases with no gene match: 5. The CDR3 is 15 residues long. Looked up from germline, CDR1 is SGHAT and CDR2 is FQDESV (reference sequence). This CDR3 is CASRRQGAGTGELFF. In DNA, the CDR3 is TGTGCCAGCAGGAGACAGGGGGCAGGCACCGGGGAGCTGTTTTTT.

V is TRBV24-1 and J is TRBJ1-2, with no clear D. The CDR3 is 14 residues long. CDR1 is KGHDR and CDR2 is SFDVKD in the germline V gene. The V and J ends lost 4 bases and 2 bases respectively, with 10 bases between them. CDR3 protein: CATSDHTLNYGYTF. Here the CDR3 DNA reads TGTGCCACCAGTGACCATACATTGAACTATGGCTACACCTTC.